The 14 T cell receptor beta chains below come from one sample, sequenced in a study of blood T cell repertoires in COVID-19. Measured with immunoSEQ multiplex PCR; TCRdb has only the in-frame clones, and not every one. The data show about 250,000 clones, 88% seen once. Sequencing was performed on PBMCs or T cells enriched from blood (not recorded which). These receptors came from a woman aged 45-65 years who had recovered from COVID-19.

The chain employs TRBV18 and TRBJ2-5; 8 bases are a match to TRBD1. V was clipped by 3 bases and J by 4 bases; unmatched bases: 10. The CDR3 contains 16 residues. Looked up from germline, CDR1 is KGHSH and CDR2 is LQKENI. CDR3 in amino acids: CASSPLRDRLSETQYF. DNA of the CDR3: TGTGCCAGCTCACCGCTCCGGGACAGGCTCTCAGAGACCCAGTACTTC.

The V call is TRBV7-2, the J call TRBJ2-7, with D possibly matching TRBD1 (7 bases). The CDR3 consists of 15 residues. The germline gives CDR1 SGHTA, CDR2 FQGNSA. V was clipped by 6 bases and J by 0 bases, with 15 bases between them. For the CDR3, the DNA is TGTGCCAGCAGGGTCTCAGGGGGGAGCTCCTACGAGCAGTACTTC. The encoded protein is CASRVSGGSSYEQYF.

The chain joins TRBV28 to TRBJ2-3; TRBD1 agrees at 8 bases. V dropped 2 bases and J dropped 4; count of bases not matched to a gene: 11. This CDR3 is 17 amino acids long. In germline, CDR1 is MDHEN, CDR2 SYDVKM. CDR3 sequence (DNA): TGTGCCAGCAGTTTACTGACGACAGGGGCTTCCCCAGATACGCAGTATTTT. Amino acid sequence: CASSLLTTGASPDTQYF.

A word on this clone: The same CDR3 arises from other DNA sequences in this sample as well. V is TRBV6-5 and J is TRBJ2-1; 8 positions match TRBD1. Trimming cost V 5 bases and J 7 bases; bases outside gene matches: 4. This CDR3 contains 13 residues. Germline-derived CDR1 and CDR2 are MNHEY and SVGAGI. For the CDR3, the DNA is TGTGCCAGCAGTCGACAGGGGTATAATGAGCAGTTCTTC. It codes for CASSRQGYNEQFF.

CDR3 loop: CASSDPGADYGYTF. The CDR3 nucleotides are TGTGCCAGCAGTGACCCGGGTGCTGACTATGGCTACACCTTC. V is TRBV25-1 and J is TRBJ1-2; D is ambiguous. Trimming removed 3 bases at V and 3 bases at J, with 11 bases between. The CDR3 spans 14 residues. Germline V gene lookup returns CDR1 MGHDK and CDR2 SYGVNS.

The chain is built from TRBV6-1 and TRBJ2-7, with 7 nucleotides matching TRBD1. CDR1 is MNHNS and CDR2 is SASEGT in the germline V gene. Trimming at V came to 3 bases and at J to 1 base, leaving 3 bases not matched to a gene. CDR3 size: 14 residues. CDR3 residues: CASSELTGSYEQYF. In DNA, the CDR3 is TGTGCCAGCAGTGAGCTGACAGGGTCCTACGAGCAGTACTTC.

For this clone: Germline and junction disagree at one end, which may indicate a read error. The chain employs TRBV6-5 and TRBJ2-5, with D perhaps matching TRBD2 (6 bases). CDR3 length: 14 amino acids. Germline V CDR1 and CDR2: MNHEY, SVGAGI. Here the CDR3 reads CASSDSARGETQYF. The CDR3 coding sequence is TGTGCCAGCAGTGACTCGGCCCGGGGGGAGACCCAGTACTTC.

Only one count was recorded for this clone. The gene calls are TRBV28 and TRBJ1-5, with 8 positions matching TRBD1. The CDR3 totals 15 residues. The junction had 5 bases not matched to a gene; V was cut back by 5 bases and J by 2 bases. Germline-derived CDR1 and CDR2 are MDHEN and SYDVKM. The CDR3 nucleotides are TGTGCCAGCAGTCCCGGACAGGGAGGCAATCAGCCCCAGCATTTT. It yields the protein CASSPGQGGNQPQHF.

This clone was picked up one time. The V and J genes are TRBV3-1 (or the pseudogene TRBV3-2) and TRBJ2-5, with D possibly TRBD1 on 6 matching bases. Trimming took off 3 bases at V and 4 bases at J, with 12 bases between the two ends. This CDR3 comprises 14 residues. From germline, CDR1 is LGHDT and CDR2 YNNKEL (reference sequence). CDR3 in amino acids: CASSHNRDIETQYF. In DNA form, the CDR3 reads TGTGCCAGCAGCCACAACCGGGACATAGAGACCCAGTACTTC.

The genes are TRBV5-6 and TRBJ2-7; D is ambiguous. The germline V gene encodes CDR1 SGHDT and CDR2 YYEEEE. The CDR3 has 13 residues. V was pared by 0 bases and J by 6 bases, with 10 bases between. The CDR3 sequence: CASSLARPGEQYF. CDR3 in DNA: TGTGCCAGCAGCTTGGCCCGTCCGGGCGAGCAGTACTTC.

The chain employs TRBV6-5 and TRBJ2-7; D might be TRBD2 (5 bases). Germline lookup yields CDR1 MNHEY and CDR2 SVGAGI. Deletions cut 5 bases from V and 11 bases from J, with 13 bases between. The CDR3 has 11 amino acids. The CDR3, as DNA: TGTGCCAGCAGTCTCGCGGGTATTAAGTACTTC. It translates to CASSLAGIKYF.

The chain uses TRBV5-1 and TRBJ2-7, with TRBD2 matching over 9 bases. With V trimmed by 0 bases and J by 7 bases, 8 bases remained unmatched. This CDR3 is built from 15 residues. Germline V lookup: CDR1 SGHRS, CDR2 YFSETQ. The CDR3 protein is CASSLAASGKSEQYF. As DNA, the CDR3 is TGCGCCAGCAGCTTGGCGGCTAGCGGGAAGTCAGAGCAGTACTTC. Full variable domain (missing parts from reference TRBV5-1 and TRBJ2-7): KAGVTQTPRYLIKTRGQQVTLSCSPISGHRSVSWYQQTPGQGLQFLFEYFSETQRNKGNFPGRFSGRQFSNSRSEMNVSTLELGDSALYLCASSLAASGKSEQYFGPGTRLTVT.

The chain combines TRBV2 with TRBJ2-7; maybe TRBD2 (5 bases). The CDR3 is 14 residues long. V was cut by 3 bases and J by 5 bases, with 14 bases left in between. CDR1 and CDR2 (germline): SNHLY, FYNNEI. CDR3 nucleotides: TGTGCCAGCAGTGAGGACCCGGGGTACGACGAGCAGTACTTC. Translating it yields CASSEDPGYDEQYF.

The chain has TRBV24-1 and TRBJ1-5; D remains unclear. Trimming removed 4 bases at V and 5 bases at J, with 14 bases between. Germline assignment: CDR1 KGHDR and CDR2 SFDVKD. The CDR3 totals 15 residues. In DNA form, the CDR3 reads TGTGCCACCAGTGACTCCCGGGAATGGGATCAGCCCCAGCATTTT. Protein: CATSDSREWDQPQHF.